The sequence of this TCR beta chain was determined in a study of shared T cell receptors in the human thymus. The CDR3 has 16 residues. Trimming shortened V by 2 bases and J by 8 bases, and 18 bases separated the two germline ends. The germline V gene has CDR1 ENHRY and CDR2 SYGVKD. TCRdb keeps only in-frame clones here, not all; method: immunoSEQ multiplex PCR. Among hundreds of thousands of clones listed, 70% to 90% were seen once. These data were also filed under a second study, of human thymus T cells.

This clonotype was obtained from a boy younger than two with a congenital heart defect. The rearrangement joins TRBV10-3 to TRBJ1-4; D uncertain. The sample was thymocytes. CDR3 residues: CAISEQTSVGGEKLFF. DNA for the CDR3: TGTGCCATCAGTGAGCAGACTTCAGTCGGAGGGGAAAAACTGTTTTTT.